Listed here are 32 T cell receptor beta chains from one sample, sequenced in a study of Tregs in tolerant kidney transplant recipients. Using immunoSEQ multiplex PCR, the repertoire was profiled, and TCRdb retains in-frame clones only, with some absent. The table includes some 66,000 clones, roughly 89% detected once. The sample was CD8+ T cells from blood, taken before the transplant. The receptors were gathered from a human donor who received a combined kidney and bone marrow transplant.

V gene TRBV27 combines with J gene TRBJ2-3; D possibly corresponds to TRBD1 (5 bases). The CDR3 consists of 15 residues. The germline V gene encodes CDR1 MNHEY and CDR2 SMNVEV (reference sequence). V shed 4 bases and J shed 2 bases, with 13 bases lying between them. The CDR3 region is CASSSTDSFTDTQYF. The CDR3 DNA reads TGTGCCAGCAGTTCCACCGACAGTTTCACAGATACGCAGTATTTT.

V gene TRBV6-5 combines with J gene TRBJ1-6, with a tentative D call TRBD1 (5 bases). Per the germline V gene, CDR1 is MNHEY and CDR2 is SVGAGI. V was cut by 5 bases and J by 9 bases, with 17 bases left in between. This CDR3 spans 15 amino acids. CDR3 loop: CASSPGTGVSSPLHF. As DNA, the CDR3 is TGTGCCAGCAGTCCAGGGACTGGCGTTTCTTCACCCCTCCACTTT.

CDR3 DNA sequence: TGTGCCACCCAGGGAGGGGGCTACAATGAGCAGTTCTTC. Translation: CATQGGGYNEQFF. This chain joins TRBV15 and TRBJ2-1; D may be TRBD2 (7 bases). The CDR3 sequence is 13 residues long. V dropped 8 bases and J dropped 3 bases, with 11 bases sitting between them. The V gene's germline CDR1 is LNHNV and CDR2 YYDKDF (reference sequence).

The chain combines TRBV7-3 with TRBJ2-5, with TRBD2 identical over 12 bases. V lost 5 bases, J lost 4 bases, and 8 bases stayed unmatched. Germline loops: CDR1 SGHTA, CDR2 FQGTGA. The CDR3 length is 16 residues. CDR3 bases: TGTGCCAGCAGCCCGTCACTAGCGGGGGGCACAGAGACCCAGTACTTC. Translated, it gives CASSPSLAGGTETQYF.

V gene TRBV4-3 combines with J gene TRBJ2-1; 14 nucleotides match TRBD2. CDR3 size: 15 residues. J was trimmed by 8 bases and V by 4 bases; bases with no gene match: 4. Germline values: CDR1 LGHNA, CDR2 YSLEER. CDR3 DNA sequence: TGCGCCAGCAGCCCCGGGACTAGCGGGAGCTATGAGCAGTTCTTC. As protein: CASSPGTSGSYEQFF.

This chain links TRBV4-2 with TRBJ2-1; 7 bases agree with TRBD1. V was pared by 1 base and J by 5 bases, with 8 bases of the junction left unmatched. The germline CDR1 and CDR2 sequences are LGHNA and YNFKEQ. This CDR3 comprises 16 residues. The DNA for the CDR3 is TGTGCCAGCAGCCAAGCATACAGGGGTCTGAACAATGAGCAGTTCTTC. It specifies CASSQAYRGLNNEQFF.

V and J are TRBV21-1 and TRBJ2-7; the listed D gene, TRBD1, was not tested against the DNA. TRBV21-1 is a listed pseudogene. The CDR3 runs to 14 residues. Here the CDR3 DNA reads TGTGTCAGCAGAACAGGGGTTATCAACTACGAGCAGTACTTC. This codes for CVSRTGVINYEQYF.

This chain connects TRBV7-9 to TRBJ1-2; tentative D call: TRBD1 (5 bases). The length of the CDR3 is 14 residues. From germline, CDR1 is SEHNR and CDR2 FQNEAQ (reference sequence). Trimming cost V 3 bases and J 5 bases, with 13 bases left between them. CDR3 residues: CASSLYQTGYGYTF. In DNA form, the CDR3 reads TGTGCCAGCAGCTTGTATCAAACAGGTTATGGCTACACCTTC. The full variable domain, rest sourced from reference TRBV7-9 and TRBJ1-2, is DTGVSQNPRHKITKRGQNVTFRCDPISEHNRLYWYRQTLGQGPEFLTYFQNEAQLEKSRLLSDRFSAERPKGSFSTLEIQRTEQGDSAMYLCASSLYQTGYGYTFGSGTRLTVV.

The chain combines TRBV5-5 with TRBJ2-7; 7 bases line up with TRBD1. This CDR3 spans 13 amino acids. J lost 4 bases, V lost 5 bases, and 6 bases had no gene match. In germline, CDR1 is SGHKS, CDR2 YYEKEE (reference sequence). The CDR3 DNA sequence: TGTGCCAGCAGTGACAGGGAAGAGTACGAGCAGTACTTC. This translates into CASSDREEYEQYF.

CDR3 DNA: TGTGCCAGCAGCTTAGGTACAGGGCCTGGGGCCAACGTCCTGACTTTC. Its translation is CASSLGTGPGANVLTF. The rearrangement uses TRBV13 and TRBJ2-6, with D perhaps matching TRBD1 (6 bases). The CDR3 totals 16 residues. Trimming pared 0 bases from V and 2 bases from J, leaving 8 bases between. The germline gives CDR1 PRHDT, CDR2 FYEKMQ (reference sequence).

The chain has TRBV5-1 and TRBJ1-2; 8 bases align to TRBD1. Germline loops: CDR1 SGHRS, CDR2 YFSETQ. The V segment lost 0 bases and the J segment 4 bases; nucleotides outside the gene matches: 2. The CDR3 loop spans 14 amino acids. The CDR3 DNA follows: TGCGCCAGCAGCTTGGAAGACAGGGGCTATGGCTACACCTTC. Its translation: CASSLEDRGYGYTF.

J is TRBJ1-2 and V is TRBV28, with TRBD1 matching over 7 bases. Germline CDR1 is MDHEN and CDR2 is SYDVKM. V was pared by 8 bases and J by 8 bases, with 11 bases of the junction left unmatched. The CDR3 is 13 residues long. CDR3 region: CASRETGLGGYTF. The CDR3 DNA reads as TGTGCCAGCCGAGAGACAGGGCTGGGCGGCTACACCTTC.

The sample holds a few counts of this clone. The chain carries TRBV11-3 and TRBJ1-3; a possible D gene is TRBD1 (5 bases). V lost 10 bases, J lost 0 bases, and 7 bases lay in between. Per the germline V gene, CDR1 is SGHNT and CDR2 is YENEEA. The CDR3 runs 12 residues. Here the CDR3 reads CAIRGSGNTIYF. CDR3 in DNA: TGTGCCATAAGGGGCTCTGGAAACACCATATATTTT.

The V gene is TRBV9, the J gene TRBJ1-2, with D possibly matching TRBD1 (6 bases). CDR1 is SGDLS and CDR2 is YYNGEE in the germline V gene. V lost 3 bases, J lost 9 bases, and 18 bases lay in between. The CDR3 is 14 residues long. In nucleotides, the CDR3 is TGTGCCAGCAGCGGCTCGGGGGGGCTACAGAGCTACACCTTC. This gives the protein CASSGSGGLQSYTF.

This sequence joins TRBV2 and TRBJ2-4; 7 nucleotides match TRBD2. There are 15 residues in the CDR3. Per germline, CDR1 SNHLY and CDR2 FYNNEI. The V and J ends lost 4 bases and 6 bases, in that order; junction bases with no gene match: 9. CDR3 DNA: TGTGCCAGCAGTGGGAGCATAGGGAGGGGAAACATTCAGTACTTC. It specifies CASSGSIGRGNIQYF.

CDR3 in amino acids: CASSQGRDSTYEQYF. The CDR3, as DNA: TGCGCCAGCAGCCAAGGACGGGACAGCACCTACGAGCAGTACTTC. The rearrangement joins TRBV4-3 to TRBJ2-7, with TRBD1 matching over 7 bases. V gave up 1 base and J gave up 2 bases; unmatched junction bases: 5. Per germline, CDR1 LGHNA and CDR2 YSLEER. The CDR3 has 15 residues.

The chain employs TRBV18 and TRBJ2-3, with D possibly being TRBD2 (6 bases). Germline V CDR1 and CDR2: KGHSH, LQKENI. Trimming removed 5 bases at V and 5 bases at J, with 8 bases between. CDR3 size: 12 residues. The CDR3 loop reads CASSSGVDTQYF. DNA for the CDR3: TGTGCCAGCTCATCGGGGGTAGATACGCAGTATTTT. Looking up the rest from reference TRBV18 and TRBJ2-3 gives the full variable domain: NAGVMQNPRHLVRRRGQEARLRCSPMKGHSHVYWYRQLPEEGLKFMVYLQKENIIDESGMPKERFSAEFPKEGPSILRIQQVVRGDSAAYFCASSSGVDTQYFGPGTRLTVL.

In DNA form, the CDR3 reads TGTGCCAGCAGTTCAGGGAATCCCGGGGAGCTGTTTTTT. Its protein is CASSSGNPGELFF. J is TRBJ2-2 and V is TRBV7-8; TRBD1 might be the D (5 bases). This CDR3 has 13 residues. Germline values: CDR1 SGHVS, CDR2 FQNEAQ. V was trimmed by 6 bases and J by 6 bases, leaving 11 bases between them. Full variable domain (outside the CDR3, taken from reference TRBV7-8 and TRBJ2-2): GAGVSQSPRYKVAKRGQDVALRCDPISGHVSLFWYQQALGQGPEFLTYFQNEAQLDKSGLPSDRFFAERPEGSVSTLKIQRTQQEDSAVYLCASSSGNPGELFFGEGSRLTVL.

The chain links TRBV6-4 to TRBJ2-1; 10 bases map to TRBD2. Trimming removed 0 bases from V and 9 bases from J; junction bases left unmatched: 11. The CDR3 has 17 amino acids. Germline CDR1 and CDR2: MRHNA and SNTAGT. CDR3 DNA sequence: TGTGCCAGCAGTGACTCGACTGAGCGGGGGGGCCAGGGTGAGCAGTTCTTC. Translation: CASSDSTERGGQGEQFF.

The gene calls are TRBV7-2 and TRBJ1-6, with D tentatively TRBD1 (6 bases). The germline V and J ends were trimmed by 4 bases and 6 bases, with 10 bases remaining between them. The CDR3 runs to 14 residues. Germline CDR1 reads SGHTA; CDR2 reads FQGNSA. For the CDR3, the DNA is TGTGCCAGCAGCTACGGACAGCTTAATTCACCCCTCCACTTT. It yields the protein CASSYGQLNSPLHF.

The chain uses TRBV11-2 and TRBJ2-1; no clear D. This CDR3 has 13 amino acids. Germline values: CDR1 SGHAT, CDR2 FQNNGV. The germline V and J ends were trimmed by 2 bases and 6 bases, with 8 bases remaining between them. The DNA for the CDR3 is TGTGCCAGCAGCTTAAGTAGTCCCAATGAGCAGTTCTTC. This translates into CASSLSSPNEQFF.

V and J are TRBV27 and TRBJ1-5, with TRBD1 as a possible D gene (5 bases). The germline V gene encodes CDR1 MNHEY and CDR2 SMNVEV (reference sequence). V dropped 2 bases and J dropped 3 bases, with 8 bases sitting between them. CDR3 size: 14 residues. DNA for the CDR3: TGTGCCAGCAGTTTACGGACAACCAATCAGCCCCAGCATTTT. It codes for CASSLRTTNQPQHF.

The chain joins TRBV29-1 to TRBJ2-7; 7 nucleotides line up with TRBD1. Germline trimming cut 7 bases from V and 1 base from J; bases unmatched to any gene: 4. In germline, CDR1 is SQVTM, CDR2 ANQGSEA. The CDR3 totals 12 residues. CDR3 amino acids: CSAEDRSYEQYF. The CDR3 bases are TGCAGCGCTGAGGACAGGTCCTACGAGCAGTACTTC.

The chain carries TRBV4-1 and TRBJ1-1; 7 positions agree with TRBD1. The CDR3 runs 17 residues. Germline loops: CDR1 MGHRA, CDR2 YSYEKL. V was pared by 2 bases and J by 1 base, with 10 bases of the junction left unmatched. CDR3 loop: CASSQNPGQPRNTEAFF. The CDR3 DNA follows: TGCGCCAGCAGCCAAAACCCGGGACAGCCTAGGAACACTGAAGCTTTCTTT.

The CDR3: CASSLARGYYEQYF. CDR3 nucleotides: TGTGCCAGCAGCTTAGCCAGGGGATACTACGAGCAGTACTTC. This chain uses TRBV11-2 with TRBJ2-7; tentatively, D is TRBD1 (6 bases). Germline values: CDR1 SGHAT, CDR2 FQNNGV. This CDR3 has 14 amino acids. V lost 1 base and J lost 3, with 10 bases in between.

The chain recombines TRBV5-6 with TRBJ2-5; TRBD2 matches 7 bases. V shed 0 bases, J shed 2 bases, and the junction held 7 bases outside the gene matches. The CDR3 spans 16 residues. From germline, CDR1 is SGHDT and CDR2 YYEEEE. The CDR3 here is CASSLGAGVQQETQYF. The CDR3 nucleotides read TGTGCCAGCAGCTTGGGGGCGGGAGTCCAGCAAGAGACCCAGTACTTC.

The genes are TRBV19 and TRBJ1-2; possible D gene TRBD1, 5 bases. Germline V lookup: CDR1 LNHDA, CDR2 SQIVND (reference sequence). This CDR3 is built from 12 residues. The V end lost 6 bases, the J end lost 6 bases, and 11 bases lay between the germline ends. The CDR3 sequence is CASRQGGDGYTF. The CDR3 bases are TGTGCCAGTAGGCAGGGAGGAGATGGCTACACCTTC.

The chain joins TRBV6-4 to TRBJ2-3; 8 positions match TRBD2. V lost 2 bases, J lost 3 bases, and 4 bases stayed unmatched. The CDR3 covers 15 residues. CDR1 MRHNA and CDR2 SNTAGT come from the germline V gene. CDR3 DNA: TGTGCCAGCAGTGACAGCGGGGGATCAACAGATACGCAGTATTTT. As protein: CASSDSGGSTDTQYF.

The chain joins TRBV4-3 to TRBJ2-7; no definite D call. Trimming took 4 bases from V and 0 from J, leaving 7 bases between them. This CDR3 spans 13 amino acids. Germline V CDR1 and CDR2: LGHNA, YSLEER. The CDR3 protein is CASSPSSSYEQYF. The CDR3 DNA is TGCGCCAGCAGCCCCTCTAGCTCCTACGAGCAGTACTTC.

The V call is TRBV15, the J call TRBJ2-7, with 7 bases aligning to TRBD2. The germline gives CDR1 LNHNV, CDR2 YYDKDF (reference sequence). The CDR3 extends over 15 amino acids. Losses at the gene ends were 3 bases for V and 7 bases for J; bases not matched to a gene: 12. Written as DNA, the CDR3 is TGTGCCACCAGCAGGCAAAGACTAGCTACTACTGAGCAGTACTTC. Protein product: CATSRQRLATTEQYF. The full variable domain, with the rest looked up from reference TRBV15 and TRBJ2-7, is DAMVIQNPRYQVTQFGKPVTLSCSQTLNHNVMYWYQQKSSQAPKLLFHYYDKDFNNEADTPDNFQSRRPNTSFCFLDIRSPGLGDTAMYLCATSRQRLATTEQYFGPGTRLTVT.

The gene calls are TRBV7-6 and TRBJ1-1; D might be TRBD1 (5 bases). CDR3 size: 14 residues. In germline, CDR1 is SGHVS, CDR2 FNYEAQ. The V gene lost 4 bases and the J gene lost 0 bases, with 9 bases spanning the gap. The CDR3 region is CASSSGSMNTEAFF. CDR3 DNA sequence: TGTGCCAGCAGCTCAGGGTCTATGAACACTGAAGCTTTCTTT.

This clone came up once. The rearrangement uses TRBV7-9 and TRBJ1-2; tentative D call: TRBD1 (6 bases). CDR3 size: 15 residues. V shed 4 bases and J shed 7 bases, with 19 bases lying between them. CDR1 and CDR2 (germline): SEHNR, FQNEAQ (reference sequence). CDR3 protein: CASSSAVRQAAGYTF. CDR3 DNA: TGTGCCAGCAGCTCCGCGGTGAGACAGGCAGCTGGCTACACCTTC.